A single sample gave rise to the 30 T cell receptor beta chains below, sequenced in a study of cytomegalovirus exposure and HLA in healthy donors. Sequencing used immunoSEQ multiplex PCR; TCRdb keeps in-frame clones, though not all of them. The data contain about 200,000 clones, 75% to 85% of them singletons. The sequencing input was PBMCs. Receptor source: a woman between 25 and 40 years old in good health and CMV-seropositive.

The count of this clone is one. This sequence joins TRBV4-1 and TRBJ2-5, with 10 bases aligning to TRBD1. V gave up 4 bases and J gave up 7 bases; unmatched junction bases: 12. Looked up from germline, CDR1 is MGHRA and CDR2 is YSYEKL. The CDR3 runs to 16 residues. The chain's CDR3 is CASSPSGQGGEGTQYF. CDR3 DNA: TGCGCCAGCAGCCCTTCTGGACAGGGGGGAGAGGGGACCCAGTACTTC.

The table lists this clone with a count of one. This chain joins TRBV5-6 and TRBJ2-7; 7 bases align to TRBD1. The CDR3 has 15 residues. Germline V gene data show CDR1 as SGHDT and CDR2 as YYEEEE. Trimming cost V 3 bases and J 0 bases; bases outside gene matches: 6. The CDR3 nucleotides are TGTGCCAGCAGCTACGGGACAGCGCTCTCCTACGAGCAGTACTTC. It encodes CASSYGTALSYEQYF.

Here the CDR3 reads CASSANRIPYEQYF. The CDR3 DNA is TGTGCCAGCAGCGCAAACAGGATCCCCTACGAGCAGTACTTC. The chain recombines TRBV9 with TRBJ2-7, with D maybe TRBD1 (5 bases). Deletions cut 3 bases from V and 2 bases from J, with 12 bases between. The CDR3 sequence is 14 residues long. In germline, CDR1 is SGDLS, CDR2 YYNGEE.

This clone was recorded only once. V is TRBV6-1 and J is TRBJ1-3, with a weak D call TRBD1 (6 bases). The CDR3 is 14 amino acids. Germline-derived CDR1 and CDR2 are MNHNS and SASEGT. Trimming stripped 6 bases from V and 3 bases from J, with 12 bases between. The DNA for the CDR3 is TGTGCCAGCAGAAAGGACAGCCGTGGAAACACCATATATTTT. It yields the protein CASRKDSRGNTIYF.

This chain connects TRBV6-1 to TRBJ2-7, with D tentatively TRBD1 (6 bases). The CDR3 length is 14 residues. Germline-derived CDR1 and CDR2 are MNHNS and SASEGT. V lost 8 bases and J 2 bases, leaving 16 bases between the germline ends. CDR3 sequence (DNA): TGTGCCAGCGCATTCCAGGACAGAGCCTACGAGCAGTACTTC. It yields the protein CASAFQDRAYEQYF.

The V call is TRBV4-2, the J call TRBJ2-7; 12 bases fit TRBD2. Per the germline V gene, CDR1 is LGHNA and CDR2 is YNFKEQ. CDR3 length: 16 residues. The trim removed 0 bases at V and 6 bases at J, leaving 6 bases unmatched. In nucleotides, the CDR3 is TGTGCCAGCAGCCAAGATCCTTGGACTAGCGGGATCGAGCAGTACTTC. This gives the protein CASSQDPWTSGIEQYF.

The rearrangement uses TRBV5-4 and TRBJ2-7; tentative D call: TRBD2 (5 bases). Between the trimmed V and J ends, which lost 3 bases and 5 bases, there was a span of 15 bases. This CDR3 contains 14 residues. Germline CDR1 and CDR2: SGHNT and YYREEE (reference sequence). The CDR3 is CASSWRLESNEQYF. DNA of the CDR3: TGTGCCAGCAGCTGGAGGCTGGAGTCAAACGAGCAGTACTTC.

This clone has only one observation. This sample also contains other DNA sequences that code for the same CDR3. V and J are TRBV15 and TRBJ1-5; no clear D gene. Trimming removed 0 bases from V and 7 bases from J, with 7 bases in between. The length of the CDR3 is 13 residues. Germline V gives CDR1 LNHNV, CDR2 YYDKDF (reference sequence). CDR3 DNA: TGTGCCACCAGCAGAGATCGGGGACAGCCCCAGCATTTT. Amino acids: CATSRDRGQPQHF.

The chain has TRBV6-5 and TRBJ1-1, with TRBD1 as a possible D gene (5 bases). V was trimmed by 6 bases and J by 11 bases, leaving 22 bases between them. CDR1 MNHEY and CDR2 SVGAGI come from the germline V gene. The CDR3 is 14 amino acids. As DNA, the CDR3 is TGTGCCAGCAGCCCAGACGGGGGAGTAAGGTACGCTTTCTTT. Encoded protein: CASSPDGGVRYAFF.

The chain employs TRBV28 and TRBJ1-2; TRBD1 matches 8 bases. CDR3 length equals 16 residues. J gave up 2 bases and V 4 bases, and 9 bases lay outside the gene matches. The germline CDR1 and CDR2 sequences are MDHEN and SYDVKM. The CDR3 bases are TGTGCCAGCAGTTCGTTTCAGGGGACAGGAAACTATGGCTACACCTTC. It yields the protein CASSSFQGTGNYGYTF.

The chain is built from TRBV7-9 and TRBJ1-5, with a tentative D call TRBD1 (5 bases). In germline, CDR1 is SEHNR, CDR2 FQNEAQ (reference sequence). The CDR3 sequence is 13 residues long. V was cut by 5 bases and J by 5 bases, with 10 bases left in between. The CDR3 DNA is TGTGCCAGCAGCGGGGGGATCGATCAGCCCCAGCATTTT. Protein product: CASSGGIDQPQHF.

The table lists this clone with a few counts. The chain has TRBV6-5 and TRBJ1-5, with TRBD1 identical over 7 bases. The length of the CDR3 is 14 residues. Losses at the gene ends were 0 bases for V and 6 bases for J; bases not matched to a gene: 2. CDR1 and CDR2 (germline): MNHEY, SVGAGI. The CDR3 coding sequence is TGTGCCAGCAGTTACTCGGGACAGAGTCAGCCCCAGCATTTT. Protein product: CASSYSGQSQPQHF.

V is TRBV6-5 and J is TRBJ2-1, with 7 bases fitting TRBD2. J gave up 8 bases and V 4 bases, and 11 bases lay outside the gene matches. CDR1 is MNHEY, CDR2 SVGAGI, per germline. The CDR3 extends over 15 amino acids. The CDR3 region has the DNA TGTGCCAGCAGTTCAGTGGGAGGGACCTGGGATGAGCAGTTCTTC. Translation: CASSSVGGTWDEQFF.

The chain has TRBV7-2 and TRBJ1-1; D is possibly TRBD1 (5 bases). The length of the CDR3 is 14 residues. Trimming shortened V by 5 bases and J by 1 base, and 11 bases separated the two germline ends. The germline gives CDR1 SGHTA, CDR2 FQGNSA. CDR3 amino acids: CASSGRGKNTEAFF. Written as DNA, the CDR3 is TGTGCCAGCAGCGGCCGGGGGAAGAACACTGAAGCTTTCTTT. The full variable domain, with the rest looked up from reference TRBV7-2 and TRBJ1-1, is GAGVSQSPSNKVTEKGKDVELRCDPISGHTALYWYRQSLGQGLEFLIYFQGNSAPDKSGLPSDRFSAERTGGSVSTLTIQRTQQEDSAVYLCASSGRGKNTEAFFGQGTRLTVV.

The J gene is TRBJ1-4, the V gene TRBV4-1, with TRBD1 matching 8 bases. The CDR3 is 16 amino acids. The germline CDR1 and CDR2 sequences are MGHRA and YSYEKL. Trimming removed 1 base from V and 7 bases from J; junction bases left unmatched: 8. In nucleotides, the CDR3 is TGCGCCAGCAGCCAAGGAACCCAGGGGGCTGGTGAAAAACTGTTTTTT. It translates to CASSQGTQGAGEKLFF.

V is TRBV27 and J is TRBJ2-5, with D possibly matching TRBD2 (6 bases). The germline V gene encodes CDR1 MNHEY and CDR2 SMNVEV (reference sequence). Trimming took off 6 bases at V and 3 bases at J, with 17 bases between the two ends. This CDR3 has 15 amino acids. CDR3 region: CASSPGSGLKETQYF. CDR3 nucleotide sequence: TGTGCCAGCAGCCCGGGTAGCGGACTCAAAGAGACCCAGTACTTC.

This chain uses TRBV11-2 with TRBJ1-4; D unresolved. Trimming removed 1 base from V and 3 bases from J, with 9 bases in between. The CDR3 runs to 15 residues. Germline-derived CDR1 and CDR2 are SGHAT and FQNNGV. CDR3 DNA: TGTGCCAGCAGCTTAGTGAGGGCTCCTAATGAAAAACTGTTTTTT. Its translation: CASSLVRAPNEKLFF.

The rearrangement links TRBV4-2 to TRBJ1-3; D uncertain. Trimming cost V 0 bases and J 7 bases, with 22 bases left between them. Germline-derived CDR1 and CDR2 are LGHNA and YNFKEQ. The CDR3 length is 18 residues. CDR3 DNA sequence: TGTGCCAGCAGCCAAGATTTGGTGACTGCGGGCCTGGTGAACACCATATATTTT. It translates to CASSQDLVTAGLVNTIYF.

This clone occurred many times. The chain links TRBV9 to TRBJ1-1; tentative D call: TRBD1 (6 bases). The CDR3 has 14 residues. Per the germline V gene, CDR1 is SGDLS and CDR2 is YYNGEE. The ends were cut back, 4 bases at V and 4 bases at J, with 14 bases in the middle. The CDR3 sequence is CASSTHQGFTEAFF. CDR3 coding DNA: TGTGCCAGCAGCACACACCAGGGGTTCACTGAAGCTTTCTTT.

The chain combines TRBV9 with TRBJ2-1; 7 nucleotides agree with TRBD1. CDR3 length equals 11 residues. Trimming took 4 bases from V and 15 from J; bases not matched to a gene: 7. Looked up from germline, CDR1 is SGDLS and CDR2 is YYNGEE. The CDR3 is CASSYDRAVFF. CDR3 nucleotide sequence: TGTGCCAGCAGCTACGACAGGGCGGTGTTCTTC. Full variable domain (rest looked up from reference TRBV9 and TRBJ2-1): DSGVTQTPKHLITATGQRVTLRCSPRSGDLSVYWYQQSLDQGLQFLIQYYNGEERAKGNILERFSAQQFPDLHSELNLSSLELGDSALYFCASSYDRAVFFGPGTRLTVL.

The chain uses TRBV5-6 and TRBJ2-1, with TRBD1 matching over 7 bases. This CDR3 comprises 16 residues. The trim removed 0 bases at V and 3 bases at J, leaving 6 bases unmatched. Germline V gene data show CDR1 as SGHDT and CDR2 as YYEEEE. In nucleotides, the CDR3 is TGTGCCAGCAGCTTGGATACAGGGGTGGTCTACAATGAGCAGTTCTTC. Translating it yields CASSLDTGVVYNEQFF. The full variable domain, with the rest looked up from reference TRBV5-6 and TRBJ2-1, is DAGVTQSPTHLIKTRGQQVTLRCSPKSGHDTVSWYQQALGQGPQFIFQYYEEEERQRGNFPDRFSGHQFPNYSSELNVNALLLGDSALYLCASSLDTGVVYNEQFFGPGTRLTVL.

This chain connects TRBV7-9 to TRBJ2-7, with TRBD2 matching over 7 bases. The germline CDR1 and CDR2 sequences are SEHNR and FQNEAQ (reference sequence). The length of the CDR3 is 16 residues. J was trimmed by 2 bases and V by 5 bases; bases with no gene match: 12. CDR3 DNA: TGTGCCAGCAGCACCACGAGCGGGACGCGAACCTACGAGCAGTACTTC. It specifies CASSTTSGTRTYEQYF.

This rearrangement joins TRBV30 to TRBJ2-2, with a tentative D call TRBD1 (6 bases). The CDR3 covers 13 residues. The V gene lost 5 bases and the J gene lost 4 bases, with 11 bases spanning the gap. Germline CDR1 and CDR2: GTSNPN and SVGIG (reference sequence). The CDR3: CAWAQGATGELFF. CDR3 coding DNA: TGTGCCTGGGCACAGGGAGCCACCGGGGAGCTGTTTTTT.

This chain connects TRBV5-8 to TRBJ2-1, with 12 bases aligning to TRBD1. J gave up 4 bases and V 4 bases, and 9 bases lay outside the gene matches. There are 17 residues in the CDR3. Per the germline V gene, CDR1 is SGHTS and CDR2 is YDEGEE. The CDR3 DNA reads as TGTGCCAGCAGCAAGGGACAGGGGGCTTATGTTTACAATGAGCAGTTCTTC. This codes for CASSKGQGAYVYNEQFF.

This sequence joins TRBV5-6 and TRBJ2-1; 8 bases align to TRBD2. V shed 6 bases and J 6 bases; nucleotides not matched to a gene: 14. The CDR3 is made up of 16 amino acids. Germline values: CDR1 SGHDT, CDR2 YYEEEE. CDR3 DNA: TGTGCCAGCAACCTATTTCGGACTAGCACCGTCAATGAGCAGTTCTTC. The encoded protein is CASNLFRTSTVNEQFF.

The chain carries TRBV4-2 and TRBJ2-7, with D possibly being TRBD1 (5 bases). Germline values: CDR1 LGHNA, CDR2 YNFKEQ. V was shortened by 2 bases and J by 3 bases, with 17 bases between the two germline ends. The length of the CDR3 is 16 residues. The DNA of the CDR3 is TGTGCCAGCAGCCAAAGTTGGGAAAGAAGGGGCTACGAGCAGTACTTC. This translates into CASSQSWERRGYEQYF.

The chain carries TRBV7-8 and TRBJ2-7; 12 bases map to TRBD2. The CDR3 consists of 16 residues. V shed 5 bases and J 4 bases; nucleotides not matched to a gene: 9. Per the germline V gene, CDR1 is SGHVS and CDR2 is FQNEAQ. The CDR3 coding sequence is TGTGCCAGCAGCCTCCCGACTAGCGGGAGTCGTTACGAGCAGTACTTC. Residues: CASSLPTSGSRYEQYF.

The genes are TRBV7-2 and TRBJ1-4; 11 bases map to TRBD1. The CDR3 spans 15 residues. After removal of 4 bases from V and 8 bases from J, the junction contained 6 bases not matched to a gene. CDR1 SGHTA and CDR2 FQGNSA come from the germline V gene. DNA of the CDR3: TGTGCCAGCAGCTCTGGACAGGGGGCTAGGGAAAAACTGTTTTTT. This encodes CASSSGQGAREKLFF.

This chain connects TRBV18 to TRBJ2-5; the D is unclear. V was cut by 3 bases and J by 1 base, with 6 bases left in between. The CDR3 covers 13 residues. Germline V CDR1 and CDR2: KGHSH, LQKENI. CDR3 in DNA: TGTGCCAGCTCACCCGAGATCCAAGAGACCCAGTACTTC. It translates to CASSPEIQETQYF.

J is TRBJ2-1 and V is TRBV10-3; 10 nucleotides align to TRBD2. V lost 6 bases and J lost 1; bases outside the gene matches: 6. In germline, CDR1 is ENHRY, CDR2 SYGVKD. This CDR3 is 16 amino acids long. The CDR3 here is CAISGTSEQSYNEQFF. CDR3 nucleotide sequence: TGTGCCATCAGCGGGACTAGCGAACAATCCTACAATGAGCAGTTCTTC.